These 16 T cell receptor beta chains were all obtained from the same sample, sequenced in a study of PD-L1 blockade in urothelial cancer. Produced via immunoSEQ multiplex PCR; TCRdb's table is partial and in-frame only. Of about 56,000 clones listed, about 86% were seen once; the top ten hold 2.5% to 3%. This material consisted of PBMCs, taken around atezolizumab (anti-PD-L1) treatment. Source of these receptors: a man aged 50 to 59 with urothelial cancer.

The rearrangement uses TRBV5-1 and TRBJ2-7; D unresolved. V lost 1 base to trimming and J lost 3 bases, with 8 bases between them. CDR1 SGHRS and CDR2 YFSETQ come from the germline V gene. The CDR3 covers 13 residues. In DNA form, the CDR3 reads TGCGCCAGCAGCTTGAGACTCAGCTACGAGCAGTACTTC. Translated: CASSLRLSYEQYF.

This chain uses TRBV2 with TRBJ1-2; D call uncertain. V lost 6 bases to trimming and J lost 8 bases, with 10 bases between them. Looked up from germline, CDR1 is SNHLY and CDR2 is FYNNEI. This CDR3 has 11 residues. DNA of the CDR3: TGTGCCAGCAGGGGAGTAGGGGGCTACACCTTC. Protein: CASRGVGGYTF.

In nucleotides, the CDR3 is TGTGCCACATCCCGCGGGGGGCCGGAAAAACTGTTTTTT. Protein product: CATSRGGPEKLFF. V is TRBV30 and J is TRBJ1-4; D is possibly TRBD1 (6 bases). This CDR3 has 13 amino acids. Germline V gene data show CDR1 as GTSNPN and CDR2 as SVGIG (reference sequence). Trimming took off 8 bases at V and 8 bases at J, with 18 bases between the two ends.

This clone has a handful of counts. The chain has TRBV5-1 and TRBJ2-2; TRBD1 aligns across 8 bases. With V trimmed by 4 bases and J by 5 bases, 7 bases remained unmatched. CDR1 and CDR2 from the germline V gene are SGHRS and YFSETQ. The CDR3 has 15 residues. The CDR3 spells CASSARDRTTGELFF. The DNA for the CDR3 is TGCGCCAGCAGCGCCCGGGACAGGACGACCGGGGAGCTGTTTTTT. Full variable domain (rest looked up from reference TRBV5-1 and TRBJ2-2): KAGVTQTPRYLIKTRGQQVTLSCSPISGHRSVSWYQQTPGQGLQFLFEYFSETQRNKGNFPGRFSGRQFSNSRSEMNVSTLELGDSALYLCASSARDRTTGELFFGEGSRLTVL.

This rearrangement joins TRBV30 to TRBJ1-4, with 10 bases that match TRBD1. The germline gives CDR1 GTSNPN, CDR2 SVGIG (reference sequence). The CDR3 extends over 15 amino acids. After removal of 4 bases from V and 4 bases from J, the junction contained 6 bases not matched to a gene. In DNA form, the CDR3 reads TGTGCCTGGACCAGAGACAGGGGGCGTAATGAAAAACTGTTTTTT. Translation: CAWTRDRGRNEKLFF.

The CDR3 reads CASSQDWASAYEQYF. CDR3 in DNA: TGTGCCAGCAGCCAAGATTGGGCTAGCGCCTACGAGCAGTACTTC. V gene TRBV4-2 combines with J gene TRBJ2-7, with TRBD2 as a possible D gene (6 bases). This CDR3 comprises 15 residues. Per the germline V gene, CDR1 is LGHNA and CDR2 is YNFKEQ. Trimming took 0 bases from V and 2 from J, leaving 11 bases between them.

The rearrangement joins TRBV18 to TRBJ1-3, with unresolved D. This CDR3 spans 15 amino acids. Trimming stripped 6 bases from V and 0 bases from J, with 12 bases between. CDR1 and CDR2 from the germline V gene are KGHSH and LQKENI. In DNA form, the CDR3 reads TGTGCCAGCTCCCCCGACGGGAGCTCTGGAAACACCATATATTTT. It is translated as CASSPDGSSGNTIYF.

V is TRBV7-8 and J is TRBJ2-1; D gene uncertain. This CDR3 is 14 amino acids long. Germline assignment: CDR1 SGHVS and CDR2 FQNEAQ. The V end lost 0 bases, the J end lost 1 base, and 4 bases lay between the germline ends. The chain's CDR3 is CASSLAGSYNEQFF. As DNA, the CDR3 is TGTGCCAGCAGCTTAGCCGGGTCCTACAATGAGCAGTTCTTC.

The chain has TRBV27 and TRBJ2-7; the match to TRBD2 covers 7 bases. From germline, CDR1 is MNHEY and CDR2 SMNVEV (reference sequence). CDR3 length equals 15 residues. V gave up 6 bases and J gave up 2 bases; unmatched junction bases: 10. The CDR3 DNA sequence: TGTGCCAGCAGATCAGAGCGGGGTGGGGCCTACGAGCAGTACTTC. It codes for CASRSERGGAYEQYF.

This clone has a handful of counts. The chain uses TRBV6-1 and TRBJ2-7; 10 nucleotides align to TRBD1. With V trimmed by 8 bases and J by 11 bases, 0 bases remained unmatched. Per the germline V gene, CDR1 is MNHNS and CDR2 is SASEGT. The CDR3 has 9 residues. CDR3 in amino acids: CASGQGEYF. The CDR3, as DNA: TGTGCCAGCGGACAGGGGGAGTACTTC.

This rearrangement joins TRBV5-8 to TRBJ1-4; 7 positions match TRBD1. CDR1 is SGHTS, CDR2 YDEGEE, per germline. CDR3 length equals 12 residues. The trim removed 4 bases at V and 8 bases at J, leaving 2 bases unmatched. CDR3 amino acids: CASSPQGEKLFF. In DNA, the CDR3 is TGTGCCAGCAGCCCACAGGGGGAAAAACTGTTTTTT.

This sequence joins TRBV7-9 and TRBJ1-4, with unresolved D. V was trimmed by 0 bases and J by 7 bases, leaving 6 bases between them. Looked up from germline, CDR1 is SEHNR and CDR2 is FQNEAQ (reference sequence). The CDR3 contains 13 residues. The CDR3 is CASSLAFGEKLFF. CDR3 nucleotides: TGTGCCAGCAGCTTAGCGTTCGGTGAAAAACTGTTTTTT.

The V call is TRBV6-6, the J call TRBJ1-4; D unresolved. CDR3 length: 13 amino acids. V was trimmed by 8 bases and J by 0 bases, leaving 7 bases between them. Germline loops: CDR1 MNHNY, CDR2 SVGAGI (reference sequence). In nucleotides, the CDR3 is TGTGCCAGCTCTCCTGCAACTAATGAAAAACTGTTTTTT. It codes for CASSPATNEKLFF.

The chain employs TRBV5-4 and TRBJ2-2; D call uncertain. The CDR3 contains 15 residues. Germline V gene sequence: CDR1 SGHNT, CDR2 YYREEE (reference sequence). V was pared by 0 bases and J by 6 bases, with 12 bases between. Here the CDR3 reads CASSLDPTTAGELFF. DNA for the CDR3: TGTGCCAGCAGCTTGGATCCCACAACCGCCGGGGAGCTGTTTTTT.

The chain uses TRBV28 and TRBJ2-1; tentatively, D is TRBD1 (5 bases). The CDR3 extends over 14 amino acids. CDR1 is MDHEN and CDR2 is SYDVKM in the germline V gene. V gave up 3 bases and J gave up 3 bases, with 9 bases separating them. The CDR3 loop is CASSFVDIYNEQFF. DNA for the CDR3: TGTGCCAGCAGTTTCGTGGACATCTACAATGAGCAGTTCTTC.

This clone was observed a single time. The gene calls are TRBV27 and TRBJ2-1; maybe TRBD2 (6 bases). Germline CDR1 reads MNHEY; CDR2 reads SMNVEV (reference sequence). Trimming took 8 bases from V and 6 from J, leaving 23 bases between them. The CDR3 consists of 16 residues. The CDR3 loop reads CASSQGAGWVVNEQFF. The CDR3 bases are TGTGCCAGCTCGCAAGGCGCGGGATGGGTGGTCAATGAGCAGTTCTTC.